This T cell receptor beta chain was profiled in a study of blood T cell repertoires in COVID-19. The overall study: From the United States, Italy and Spain came samples of acute and convalescent COVID-19. T cells, B-cell-depleted T cells, or PBMCs supplied cDNA or gDNA.

Germline CDR1 MDHEN, CDR2 SYDVKM. This CDR3 region has 16 residues. J was trimmed by 5 bases and V by 6 bases; bases with no gene match: 14. Some clones are missing from TCRdb's copy, which holds only in-frame ones; the method was immunoSEQ multiplex PCR. This table holds about 480,000 clones, approximately 87% found once. Ages ranged from roughly 18 to 100 years, with residence in under 25 US areas. Cohorts were assigned according to the clinical history that participants reported. This receptor was obtained from a woman aged 40 to 55 who had recovered from COVID-19. Sequences were obtained from PBMCs or T cells enriched from blood (not recorded which). V is TRBV28 and J is TRBJ2-3, with TRBD2 matching 7 bases. The CDR3 loop is CASSPVRGRAKDTQYF. DNA of the CDR3: TGTGCCAGCAGCCCCGTTCGAGGGAGGGCCAAAGATACGCAGTATTTT.